There are a few counts of the clone carrying this T cell receptor (beta chain). The antigen is not known. These data originate in a study of T cells after yellow fever vaccination. Findings of the study overall: CD4 and CD8 compartments shared a small share of clonotypes.

Template switching with 5'RACE generated the TCR cDNA and added a universal primer site and UMIs. MiXCR, applied by TCRdb to the 5' RACE reads, yields one record per CDR3 protein. The sample holds approximately 550,000 distinct CDR3 sequences, over 15% seen once. The CDR3 loop spans 14 amino acids. V shed 8 bases and J shed 0 bases, with 12 bases lying between them. Germline CDR1 and CDR2: LGHNT and FRNRAP. The chain is built from TRBV12-5 and TRBJ2-3, with D hard to call. This receptor was obtained from a man aged 25 to 40 who received the YFV17D yellow fever vaccine. Here the sequenced sample was PBMCs, taken 15 days after the yellow fever booster vaccination. The CDR3 DNA sequence: TGTGCTAGTCGGCTAGGCCCAAGCACAGATACGCAGTATTTT. Translating gives CASRLGPSTDTQYF.